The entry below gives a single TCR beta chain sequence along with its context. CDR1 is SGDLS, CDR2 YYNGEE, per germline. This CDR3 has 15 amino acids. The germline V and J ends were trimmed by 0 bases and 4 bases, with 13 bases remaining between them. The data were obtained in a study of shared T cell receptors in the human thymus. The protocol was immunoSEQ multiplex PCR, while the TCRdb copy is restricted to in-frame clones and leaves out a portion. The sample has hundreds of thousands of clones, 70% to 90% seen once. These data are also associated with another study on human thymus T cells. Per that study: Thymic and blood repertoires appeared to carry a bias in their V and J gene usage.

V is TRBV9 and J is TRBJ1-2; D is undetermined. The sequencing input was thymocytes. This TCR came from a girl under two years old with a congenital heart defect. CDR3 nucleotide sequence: TGTGCCAGCAGCGTAGTGGGTGCAGGATTCTATGGCTACACCTTC. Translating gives CASSVVGAGFYGYTF.